The clone carrying this T cell receptor beta chain appeared a few times. Total RNA amounting to roughly 480 ng was the source from which TCR beta cDNA was made with a constant-region primer. TCR beta libraries came from three nested multiplex PCR rounds using slightly modified ARM-PCR. Running roughly 10 cycles apiece, the first two PCR rounds relied on TRBV1-TRBV30 forward primers together with a C-beta reverse primer. Each CDR3 protein gets one entry after TCRdb re-called the multiplex PCR reads with MiXCR. The sample shows about 310,000 distinct CDR3 sequences, roughly 60% of them seen only once. V was trimmed by 7 bases and J by 7 bases, leaving 13 bases between them. This CDR3 contains 11 residues. Germline V CDR1 and CDR2: SQVTM, ANQGSEA. This sample stems from a study of tumor-infiltrating lymphocytes in primary liver carcinoma. The authors took blood RNA from unsorted whole blood and also extracted germline DNA. Chronic HBV infection was present, with no prior treatment.

This TCR derives from a woman aged 25 to 39 with primary liver carcinoma and hepatitis B virus infection. The chain has TRBV29-1 and TRBJ1-2; the D gene is possibly TRBD1 (6 bases). Input material: peripheral blood. CDR3 in amino acids: CSARGTGGYTF. CDR3 DNA: TGCAGCGCGAGGGGGACTGGTGGCTACACCTTC.